The sequence of this T cell receptor (beta chain) was determined in a study of blood T cell repertoires in COVID-19. Turning to the study itself: The samples span acute and convalescent COVID-19 from the United States, Italy and Spain. PBMCs, B-cell-depleted T cells, or T cells were the source of the cDNA or gDNA that made up the material.

In the source study's methods: The authors estimated nucleated cell counts from reference gene primer amplification. Assay: immunoSEQ multiplex PCR; the TCRdb copy retains only in-frame clones and omits some. V and J calls plus clone size are reproduced from that table; the DNA served to infer D and trimming. Here the sample spans some 38,000 clones, around 93% being singletons. Germline CDR1 reads SGHTA; CDR2 reads FQGNSA. Losses at the gene ends were 5 bases for V and 2 bases for J; bases not matched to a gene: 9. The CDR3 runs to 15 residues. The receptor comes from a woman under 40 in a cohort sampled during active COVID-19. The chain has TRBV7-2 and TRBJ2-7; 7 nucleotides line up with TRBD1. Sequenced input: peripheral blood. CDR3: CASSQSGTETYEQYF. The DNA of the CDR3 is TGTGCCAGCAGCCAGTCCGGGACAGAGACCTACGAGCAGTACTTC.